One and the same sample provided the 24 T cell receptor beta chains below, sequenced in a study of CD8 T cells in ankylosing spondylitis. TCRdb re-called the 5' RACE reads with MiXCR, one entry per CDR3 protein. The sample contains fewer than 150,000 distinct CDR3 sequences, around 6.6% of which appear only once. The specimen sequenced was blood, either unsorted or a sorted T cell fraction (not recorded which). The receptors here all came from a female donor with ankylosing spondylitis or in good health (not recorded which).

This clonotype was seen ten or more times. The chain carries TRBV5-1 and TRBJ2-1, with a weak D call TRBD1 (6 bases). CDR3 length: 15 residues. V was shortened by 0 bases and J by 8 bases, with 15 bases between the two germline ends. The germline V gene encodes CDR1 SGHRS and CDR2 YFSETQ. CDR3 nucleotides: TGCGCCAGCAGCTTGGGCAGGGGTGGATTTGATGAGCAGTTCTTC. It translates to CASSLGRGGFDEQFF.

This clonotype was observed at least ten times. The chain links TRBV6-1 to TRBJ1-2; TRBD1 is a possible D gene (6 bases). V shed 7 bases and J shed 2 bases, with 11 bases lying between them. This CDR3 has 13 amino acids. Germline V lookup: CDR1 MNHNS, CDR2 SASEGT. The CDR3 bases are TGTGCCAGCACGACGGGACACAACTATGGCTACACCTTC. This sequence encodes CASTTGHNYGYTF.

This clonotype was seen at least ten times. The chain carries TRBV5-1 and TRBJ1-3; TRBD1 matches at 7 bases. V gave up 5 bases and J gave up 4 bases; unmatched junction bases: 6. CDR3 size: 14 residues. Germline V lookup: CDR1 SGHRS, CDR2 YFSETQ. CDR3: CASRKGGFGNTIYF. The CDR3 nucleotides read TGCGCCAGCAGAAAAGGGGGCTTCGGAAACACCATATATTTT.

This clonotype was found many times. The rearrangement joins TRBV15 to TRBJ2-6; no reliable D call. V dropped 0 bases and J dropped 1 base, with 7 bases sitting between them. In germline, CDR1 is LNHNV, CDR2 YYDKDF (reference sequence). The CDR3 covers 16 residues. CDR3 coding DNA: TGTGCCACCAGCAGAGAGGGGAATTCTGGGGCCAACGTCCTGACTTTC. Translating it yields CATSREGNSGANVLTF.

This clonotype has a count of ten or more. J is TRBJ1-1 and V is TRBV5-1, with D hard to call. The CDR3 spans 14 residues. Per the germline V gene, CDR1 is SGHRS and CDR2 is YFSETQ. With 1 base removed from V and 0 bases from J, the gap between germline ends came to 7 bases. CDR3 loop: CASSLTNMNTEAFF. The CDR3 bases are TGCGCCAGCAGCTTGACTAATATGAACACTGAAGCTTTCTTT. The full variable domain, rest sourced from reference TRBV5-1 and TRBJ1-1, is KAGVTQTPRYLIKTRGQQVTLSCSPISGHRSVSWYQQTPGQGLQFLFEYFSETQRNKGNFPGRFSGRQFSNSRSEMNVSTLELGDSALYLCASSLTNMNTEAFFGQGTRLTVV.

This clonotype came up many times. V is TRBV7-2 and J is TRBJ1-2, with D perhaps matching TRBD1 (6 bases). Germline values: CDR1 SGHTA, CDR2 FQGNSA. The V end was cut by 5 bases, the J end by 4 bases, with 14 bases between. CDR3 size: 14 residues. The CDR3 nucleotides are TGTGCCAGCAGCCAGGACAGTGCCTTCTATGGCTACACCTTC. Its protein is CASSQDSAFYGYTF.

The chain uses TRBV5-1 and TRBJ2-3; a possible D gene is TRBD1 (6 bases). The CDR3 has 16 residues. V shed 0 bases and J shed 5 bases, with 16 bases lying between them. CDR1 is SGHRS and CDR2 is YFSETQ in the germline V gene. The CDR3 is CASSLVPGAGGDTQYF. CDR3 nucleotide sequence: TGCGCCAGCAGCTTGGTGCCAGGGGCTGGTGGAGATACGCAGTATTTT.

This clonotype was recorded at least ten times. The CDR3 sequence is CSARQLAGGETQYF. Written as DNA, the CDR3 is TGCAGTGCTAGACAACTAGCGGGGGGTGAGACCCAGTACTTC. The genes are TRBV20-1 and TRBJ2-5, with TRBD2 matching over 12 bases. The CDR3 contains 14 residues. The junction had 3 bases not matched to a gene; V was cut back by 2 bases and J by 5 bases. Germline CDR1 and CDR2: DFQATT and SNEGSKA (reference sequence).

This clonotype showed up many times. The chain employs TRBV20-1 and TRBJ2-1, with D perhaps assigned TRBD1 or TRBD2 (5 bases each). V lost 6 bases and J lost 10, with 19 bases in between. Germline V CDR1 and CDR2: DFQATT, SNEGSKA (reference sequence). This CDR3 contains 13 residues. CDR3 loop: CSATRTTWGEQFF. Here the CDR3 DNA reads TGCAGTGCCACTCGGACCACGTGGGGGGAGCAGTTCTTC.

Many counts were recorded for this clonotype. The chain has TRBV5-6 and TRBJ2-7; 10 nucleotides agree with TRBD1. The V segment lost 3 bases and the J segment 6 bases; nucleotides outside the gene matches: 9. This CDR3 has 15 amino acids. Germline V gene sequence: CDR1 SGHDT, CDR2 YYEEEE. CDR3 protein: CASSSDRGSVGEQYF. The CDR3 bases are TGTGCCAGCAGCTCGGACAGGGGGTCTGTTGGCGAGCAGTACTTC.

The J gene is TRBJ1-2, the V gene TRBV12-3 or TRBV12-4; the match to TRBD1 covers 7 bases. CDR3 length: 16 residues. The V and J ends lost 4 bases and 5 bases, in that order; junction bases with no gene match: 13. The chain's CDR3 is CASSSGDRVYFYGYTF. CDR3 DNA sequence: TGTGCCAGCAGTTCGGGAGACAGGGTGTATTTTTATGGCTACACCTTC.

The J gene is TRBJ2-2, the V gene TRBV7-9; no reliable D call. V lost 5 bases to trimming and J lost 7 bases, with 8 bases between them. The CDR3 is 12 amino acids. CDR1 and CDR2 from the germline V gene are SEHNR and FQNEAQ (reference sequence). The CDR3 DNA reads as TGTGCCAGCAGCGTAAACGACGGGGAGCTGTTTTTT. Protein sequence: CASSVNDGELFF.

This clonotype occurred many times. CDR3 sequence: CAIESQGGYTF. DNA of the CDR3: TGTGCCATCGAGTCCCAGGGAGGCTACACCTTC. The chain recombines TRBV10-3 with TRBJ1-2, with D possibly TRBD1 on 5 matching bases. Between the trimmed V and J ends, which lost 8 bases and 8 bases, there was a span of 12 bases. CDR1 is ENHRY, CDR2 SYGVKD, per germline. This CDR3 is 11 amino acids long.

At least ten counts were recorded for this clonotype. This chain joins TRBV12-3 or TRBV12-4 and TRBJ2-1; 10 bases agree with TRBD1. Trimming took 4 bases from V and 7 from J; bases not matched to a gene: 10. The CDR3 spans 16 residues. CDR3 protein: CASSSPSGTGVNEQFF. The CDR3 DNA sequence: TGTGCCAGCAGTTCACCCTCCGGGACAGGGGTTAATGAGCAGTTCTTC.

The chain carries TRBV3-1 and TRBJ2-1, with 8 bases identical to TRBD2. The CDR3 runs 15 residues. Germline CDR1 reads LGHDT; CDR2 reads YNNKEL (reference sequence). V shed 1 base, J shed 7 bases, and the junction held 6 bases outside the gene matches. The CDR3: CASSQGSGGRNEQFF. CDR3 in DNA: TGTGCCAGCAGCCAAGGAAGCGGGGGCCGTAATGAGCAGTTCTTC.

This clonotype was seen at least ten times. The V and J genes are TRBV7-3 and TRBJ1-4; D perhaps matches TRBD1 (6 bases). Germline loops: CDR1 SGHTA, CDR2 FQGTGA. The V end lost 10 bases, the J end lost 8 bases, and 26 bases lay between the germline ends. The CDR3 is 16 residues long. DNA of the CDR3: TGTGCCACCTTCATTTTGGTACAGGGACGTGGAGAAAAACTGTTTTTT. It translates to CATFILVQGRGEKLFF.

Ten or more counts support this clonotype. This sequence joins TRBV29-1 and TRBJ1-2; 8 nucleotides align to TRBD1. The germline V gene has CDR1 SQVTM and CDR2 ANQGSEA. The CDR3 loop spans 13 amino acids. Unmatched junction bases numbered 11, after V lost 6 bases and J lost 8 bases. The CDR3 bases are TGCAGCGTCACCGGGACAGGTATTCACGGCTACACCTTC. As protein: CSVTGTGIHGYTF.

This clonotype was counted many times. The V and J genes are TRBV6-1 and TRBJ1-4; 8 bases map to TRBD1. Unmatched junction bases numbered 9, after V lost 6 bases and J lost 3 bases. Germline loops: CDR1 MNHNS, CDR2 SASEGT. The CDR3 is made up of 16 amino acids. The CDR3 sequence: CASRQQGGRSNEKLFF. CDR3 nucleotide sequence: TGTGCCAGCAGACAACAGGGGGGAAGGTCTAATGAAAAACTGTTTTTT.

This clonotype has ten or more counts. The chain combines TRBV6-2 or TRBV6-3 with TRBJ1-5, with 7 bases lining up with TRBD1. V shed 2 bases and J 2 bases; nucleotides not matched to a gene: 15. The CDR3 loop spans 19 amino acids. The V gene's germline CDR1 is MNHEY and CDR2 SVGEGT. The CDR3 region is CASSYAGTAPPVGNQPQHF. DNA of the CDR3: TGTGCCAGCAGTTACGCCGGGACAGCTCCTCCGGTTGGCAATCAGCCCCAGCATTTT.

This clonotype came up many times. The rearrangement joins TRBV20-1 to TRBJ1-1; TRBD1 matches 7 bases. The CDR3 length is 12 residues. Trimming at V came to 6 bases and at J to 7 bases, leaving 8 bases not matched to a gene. Germline V gives CDR1 DFQATT, CDR2 SNEGSKA (reference sequence). CDR3 DNA: TGCAGTGCCCCGGTGGGGACAGATGAAGCTTTCTTT. The encoded protein is CSAPVGTDEAFF.

The table lists this clonotype with many counts. The chain recombines TRBV11-2 with TRBJ2-5; D ambiguous. V lost 9 bases, J lost 13 bases, and 9 bases lay in between. This CDR3 is 8 amino acids long. Germline assignment: CDR1 SGHAT and CDR2 FQNNGV. CDR3 in amino acids: CARVGSYF. CDR3 bases: TGTGCCAGAGTGGGGTCGTACTTC.

The sample holds many counts of this clonotype. The gene calls are TRBV11-2 and TRBJ2-7, with D possibly TRBD1 on 5 matching bases. Germline V gene data show CDR1 as SGHAT and CDR2 as FQNNGV. The CDR3 is made up of 14 amino acids. V lost 1 base to trimming and J lost 0 bases, with 7 bases between them. CDR3 nucleotide sequence: TGTGCCAGCAGCTTAGGACAGTTCTCCTACGAGCAGTACTTC. It translates to CASSLGQFSYEQYF. The complete variable domain, with remaining parts taken from reference TRBV11-2 and TRBJ2-7, reads EAGVAQSPRYKIIEKRQSVAFWCNPISGHATLYWYQQILGQGPKLLIQFQNNGVVDDSQLPKDRFSAERLKGVDSTLKIQPAKLEDSAVYLCASSLGQFSYEQYFGPGTRLTVT.

This clonotype appeared many times. The CDR3 is CASSSAGEYEQYF. The CDR3 nucleotides are TGTGCCAGCAGCTCCGCAGGGGAGTACGAGCAGTACTTC. The chain employs TRBV7-2 and TRBJ2-7; the D gene is possibly TRBD1 (6 bases). Germline assignment: CDR1 SGHTA and CDR2 FQGNSA. Trimming removed 4 bases at V and 4 bases at J, with 11 bases between. The CDR3 has 13 amino acids.

This clonotype was observed many times. CDR3 amino acids: CASRPGTTTDTQYF. Written as DNA, the CDR3 is TGTGCCAGCAGACCCGGGACTACCACAGATACGCAGTATTTT. The chain links TRBV12-3 or TRBV12-4 to TRBJ2-3; 7 bases are a match to TRBD2. The J segment lost 2 bases and the V segment lost 6 bases, leaving 5 bases of the junction unmatched. The CDR3 has 14 amino acids.